The entry below gives a single TCR beta chain sequence along with its context. The CDR3 runs 16 residues. J was trimmed by 5 bases and V by 1 base; bases with no gene match: 7. Germline loops: CDR1 SEHNR, CDR2 FQNEAQ (reference sequence). The record originates from a study of T cell changes during pregnancy in multiple sclerosis. Assay used: immunoSEQ multiplex PCR; TCRdb lists only in-frame clones, some missing. The sample holds about 75,000 clones, 75% to 95% seen once. This specimen was CD4+ T cells from peripheral blood mononuclear cells, taken before pregnancy. The chain recombines TRBV7-9 with TRBJ2-3; 9 nucleotides agree with TRBD1. This clonotype was obtained from a female donor with multiple sclerosis, enrolled in a pregnancy study. The DNA for the CDR3 is TGTGCCAGCAGCTTAGGAACAGGGGGCGCGGTAGATACGCAGTATTTT. Its translation: CASSLGTGGAVDTQYF.